The clone carrying this T cell receptor beta chain was counted between two and nine times. Antigen: not known. The data derive from a study of cytomegalovirus exposure and HLA in healthy donors. Overall study findings and caveats: Under in vitro conditions, three CMV-associated chains were confirmed as specific for CMV antigens.

PCR was performed using 60 Vbeta and 13 Jbeta primers. Only in-frame clones appear in the TCRdb table, and some are missing; sequencing was by immunoSEQ multiplex PCR. The repertoire includes about 110,000 clones, roughly 67% of them detected once, and around 8.1% sits in the top ten. Germline CDR1 SEHNR, CDR2 FQNEAQ (reference sequence). CDR3 size: 15 residues. V was shortened by 8 bases and J by 0 bases, with 14 bases between the two germline ends. The receptor's source is a man aged 35 to 55 in good health and CMV-seronegative. The sample comprised PBMCs. The rearrangement links TRBV7-9 to TRBJ2-1; tentatively, D is TRBD1 (5 bases). The CDR3 coding sequence is TGTGCCAGCTGTGGGGCGGAGAGCTCCTACAATGAGCAGTTCTTC. Its translation is CASCGAESSYNEQFF.